This TCR beta chain derives from a study of molecular identifiers for immune sequencing clone quantification. Study-wide results and limits: Jurkat TCR RNA spiked in from one cell reportedly remained identifiable amid around 1 million naive cells. Barcodes shared by identical TCR molecules could lead to underestimated sizes of highly expanded clones.

In its sample, this clonotype was seen a few times. Its antigen is not known. TCRdb independently ran MiXCR on the PCR reads; one entry per CDR3 protein. The sample carries nearly 650,000 distinct CDR3 sequences, around 25% recorded once. Preparation of naive CD8 libraries involved roughly 20,000 to 1,000,000 sorted cells and 10%, 30% or 50% RNA. Germline CDR1 and CDR2: MNHEY and SVGEGT. Trimming left V 4 bases short and J 5 bases short, with 15 bases between. This CDR3 is built from 14 residues. Sequencing used naive CD8+ T cells from blood, with Jurkat cell RNA spiked in. The subset denotes: FACS-sorted CD8+CD4-CCR7+CD45RA+ naive T cells. This receptor was taken from a human donor in good health. Some libraries in this study had Jurkat cell RNA spiked in. This chain connects TRBV6-2 or TRBV6-3 to TRBJ2-7; the D call may be TRBD1 or TRBD2 (5 bases each). CDR3 in DNA: TGTGCCAGCAGTTTCCGGGACCTTACCCACGAGCAGTACTTC. Amino acids: CASSFRDLTHEQYF.